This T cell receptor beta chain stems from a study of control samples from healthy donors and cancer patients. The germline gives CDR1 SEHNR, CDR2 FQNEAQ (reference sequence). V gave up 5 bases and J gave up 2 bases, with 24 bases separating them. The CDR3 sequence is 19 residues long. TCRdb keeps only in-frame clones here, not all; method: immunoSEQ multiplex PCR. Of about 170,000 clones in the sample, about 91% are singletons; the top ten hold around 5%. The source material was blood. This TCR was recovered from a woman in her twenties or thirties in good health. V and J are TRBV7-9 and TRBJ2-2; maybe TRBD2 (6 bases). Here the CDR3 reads CASSAQPPREPGNTGELFF. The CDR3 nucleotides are TGTGCCAGCAGCGCACAACCACCTCGGGAGCCAGGAAACACCGGGGAGCTGTTTTTT.